This T cell receptor beta chain stems from a study of OX40 agonist ivuxolimab in advanced cancers. Looking at the study overall: In this trial design, patients received ivuxolimab intravenously at 0.01 to 10 mg/kg every 2 weeks. Hepatocellular carcinoma, melanoma, renal cell or head and neck cancer was diagnosed in the dose-escalation patients.

Here immunoSEQ multiplex PCR was the method, and the copy in TCRdb shows in-frame clones only, minus some. The sample has about 46,000 clones; around 85% are singletons. Source: CD4+ or CD8+ T cells sorted from blood, taken in a trial of the OX40 agonist ivuxolimab. This TCR was sampled from an adult with an advanced solid tumor such as melanoma, head and neck, liver or kidney cancer.

The CDR3 protein is CASGATGGNTEAFF. CDR3 in DNA: TGTGCCAGCGGGGCAACGGGGGGGAACACTGAAGCTTTCTTT. J is TRBJ1-1 and V is TRBV28, with D possibly TRBD1 on 5 matching bases. Trimming removed 8 bases at V and 1 base at J, with 14 bases between. The CDR3 runs to 14 residues. CDR1 is MDHEN, CDR2 SYDVKM, per germline.